The rows below give T cell receptor beta chains drawn from one sample of a study of shared clonotypes between healthy human individuals. Measured with immunoSEQ multiplex PCR; TCRdb has only the in-frame clones, and not every one. The sample gives 780,000 or so clones, over 55% of which show up once; about 1.7% is in the top ten. The sequencing input was memory CD4+ T cells sorted from blood. The receptors originated from a woman aged 25 to 39 in good health. Each CDR3 is given with its conserved first and last residue. The D gene is left open where the match is weak. Clone size is not always given. Where it is, it says once, few, many or a class for expanded clones.

J: TRBJ2-7
size: -
D: -
V: TRBV7-2
DNA: TGTGCCAGCAGCGCCAAGTACAGCTCCTACGAGCAGTACTTC
CDR3: CASSAKYSSYEQYF

J: TRBJ1-1
size: -
D: TRBD1
V: TRBV28
DNA: TGTGCCACAACGCGGGGACAGGGGAGGGCGAACACTGAAGCTTTCTTT
CDR3: CATTRGQGRANTEAFF

J: TRBJ2-3
size: once
D: -
V: TRBV10-1
DNA: TGCGCCAGCAGTCAGGACGGAAGGAGCACAGATACGCAGTATTTT
CDR3: CASSQDGRSTDTQYF

J: TRBJ2-1
size: -
D: -
V: TRBV11-3
DNA: TGTGCCAGCAGCTCTGAACAGGTGTACAATGAGCAGTTCTTC
CDR3: CASSSEQVYNEQFF

J: TRBJ1-5
size: -
D: TRBD1
V: TRBV29-1
DNA: TGCAGCGTTCGGACAGGGAGCAATCAGCCCCAGCATTTT
CDR3: CSVRTGSNQPQHF

J: TRBJ2-2
size: -
D: -
V: TRBV28
DNA: TGTGCCAGCAGTAAGATCGTCCGGGAGCTGTTTTTT
CDR3: CASSKIVRELFF

J: TRBJ2-2
size: -
D: TRBD2
V: TRBV7-6
DNA: TGTGCCAGCAGCCGTAGCGGGTCCAACACCGGGGAGCTGTTTTTT
CDR3: CASSRSGSNTGELFF

J: TRBJ2-5
size: -
D: -
V: TRBV5-1
DNA: TGCGCCAGCAGCTTGGATGGGGAGGAGACCCAGTACTTC
CDR3: CASSLDGEETQYF

J: TRBJ2-5
size: few
D: TRBD1
V: TRBV28
DNA: TGTGCCAGCAGTCCCGGACAGGGCCAGGAGGAGACCCAGTACTTC
CDR3: CASSPGQGQEETQYF

J: TRBJ2-1
size: -
D: TRBD1
V: TRBV7-3
DNA: TGTGCCAGCAGCTCCGGACAGGGTGAAAATGAGCAGTTCTTC
CDR3: CASSSGQGENEQFF

J: TRBJ2-3
size: -
D: TRBD2
V: TRBV19
DNA: TGTGCCAGTAGTATTCTAGCGGGAGCCAGCACAGATACGCAGTATTTT
CDR3: CASSILAGASTDTQYF

J: TRBJ2-3
size: -
D: TRBD2
V: TRBV5-6
DNA: TGTGCCAGCAGCTTGCGGACTAGCGGCACAGATACGCAGTATTTT
CDR3: CASSLRTSGTDTQYF

J: TRBJ2-1
size: -
D: -
V: TRBV7-3
DNA: TGTGCCAGCAGCTTCAGGGCCCGGCCCTCGGGCCAAAATGAGCAGTTCTTC
CDR3: CASSFRARPSGQNEQFF

J: TRBJ2-1
size: -
D: -
V: TRBV7-2
DNA: TGTGCCAGCAGCTTAGGACCTGAGCAGTTCTTC
CDR3: CASSLGPEQFF

J: TRBJ1-1
size: -
D: -
V: TRBV18
DNA: TGTGCCAGCTCGCCGGAAGAGGACACTGAAGCTTTCTTT
CDR3: CASSPEEDTEAFF

J: TRBJ2-7
size: -
D: -
V: TRBV6-5
DNA: TGTGCCAGCAGTTACGCAGGGACCTCGTACGAGCAGTACTTC
CDR3: CASSYAGTSYEQYF

J: TRBJ2-2
size: few
D: -
V: TRBV19
DNA: TGTGCCAGTCGAGGTAGTTGGGACACCGGGGAGCTGTTTTTT
CDR3: CASRGSWDTGELFF

J: TRBJ2-7
size: -
D: -
V: TRBV28
DNA: TGTGCCAGCAGTCCCCCAGACGGCTTCTCCTACGAGCAGTACTTC
CDR3: CASSPPDGFSYEQYF

J: TRBJ1-5
size: -
D: -
V: TRBV2
DNA: TGTGCCAGCAGTGCGGACCCGTGGGGCAATCAGCCCCAGCATTTT
CDR3: CASSADPWGNQPQHF